The clone carrying this T cell receptor beta chain was observed a few times. The CDR3 loop spans 16 amino acids. Per the germline V gene, CDR1 is SGHRS and CDR2 is YFSETQ. V shed 4 bases, J shed 5 bases, and the junction held 11 bases outside the gene matches. Healthy Caucasian individuals from Russia aged 6 to 90 were enrolled as donors. These data originate in a study of blood T cells in healthy people across ages. Looking at the study overall: Template switching retrieved approximately one barcoded beta molecule for each two T cells.

The second PCR ran roughly 7 to 12 cycles with a sample-barcoded 5' primer and J-beta primers. TCRdb reprocessed the 5' RACE reads with MiXCR, giving one entry per CDR3 protein. The sample records fewer than 1,200,000 distinct CDR3 sequences, less than 25% being singletons. These records were also assigned to another study, of T cells of mothers and their children.

The chain is built from TRBV5-1 and TRBJ2-7; TRBD2 matches at 11 bases. Input material: blood. The receptor's source is a girl aged 2 to 9 in good health. The CDR3 loop is CASSREGLAVYNEQYF. CDR3 in DNA: TGCGCCAGCAGCCGTGAGGGACTAGCGGTGTACAACGAGCAGTACTTC.